Sequencing of this T cell receptor (beta chain) was carried out in a study of blood T cells in healthy people across ages. Overall study results and limits: Naive T cell percentage by flow cytometry tracked strongly with beta diversity.

Through a sample-barcoded 5' primer and a J-beta primer mix, a second PCR was run for roughly 6 to 11 cycles. Individual samples furnished no less than 3 million CDR3-containing paired-end reads apiece. From the 5' RACE reads, TCRdb called clonotypes with MiXCR, one entry per CDR3 protein. Of 1.2 million to 1.5 million distinct CDR3 sequences in the sample, 35% to 45% are singletons; the top ten hold roughly 7.9%. Unmatched junction bases numbered 10, after V lost 5 bases and J lost 2 bases. This CDR3 is built from 16 residues. Germline CDR1 and CDR2: SEHNR and FQNEAQ (reference sequence). With regard to this clonotype: Its antigen is undetermined.

Every sample yielded at least 6.5 million isolated PBMCs. The sequencing input was blood. The source of this sequence is a woman aged 18 to 35 in good health. This chain joins TRBV7-9 and TRBJ2-7, with 9 bases matching TRBD2. CDR3 in DNA: TGTGCCAGCAGCCCCCCTAGCGGGGCGAGCCCCTACGAGCAGTACTTC. Translating it yields CASSPPSGASPYEQYF.